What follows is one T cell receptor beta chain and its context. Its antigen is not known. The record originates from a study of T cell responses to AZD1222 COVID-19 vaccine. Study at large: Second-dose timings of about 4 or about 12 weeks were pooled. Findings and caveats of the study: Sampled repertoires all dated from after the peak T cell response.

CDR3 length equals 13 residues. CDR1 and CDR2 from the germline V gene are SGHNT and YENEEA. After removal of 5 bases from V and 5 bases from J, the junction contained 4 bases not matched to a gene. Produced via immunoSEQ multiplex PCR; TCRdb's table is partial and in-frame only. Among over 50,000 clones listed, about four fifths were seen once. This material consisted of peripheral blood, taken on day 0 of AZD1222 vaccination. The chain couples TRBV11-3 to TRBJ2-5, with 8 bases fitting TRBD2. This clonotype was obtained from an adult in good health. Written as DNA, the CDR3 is TGTGCCAGCAGCGCGGGACTAGAGGAGACCCAGTACTTC. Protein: CASSAGLEETQYF.